This T cell receptor beta chain was retrieved from a study of CD8 T cells in Susac syndrome. CD8+ and CD4+ T cells taken from blood had their TCR beta sequenced. Negative isolation was used for CD8+ and CD4+ T cells, and FACS enrichment was applied to TEMRA cells. V lost 3 bases and J 7 bases, leaving 16 bases between the germline ends. The CDR3 has 15 residues. CDR1 SGHTA and CDR2 FQGNSA come from the germline V gene. An amount of RNA that ranged from roughly 0.45 to 1 ug was reverse transcribed with random hexamers. The TCR beta CDR3 was amplified by immunoSEQ multiplex PCR across 54 Vbeta, 13 Jbeta. TCRdb used MiXCR to reprocess the immunoSEQ multiplex PCR reads, holding one entry per CDR3 protein. The sample contains about 90,000 distinct CDR3 sequences, 90% to 95% of which appear only once.

The rearrangement links TRBV7-2 to TRBJ1-5; possible D gene TRBD1, 5 bases. The specimen was CD8+ T cells from PBMCs. This TCR came from a human donor in good health. Here the CDR3 DNA reads TGTGCCAGCAGCTTCTTCGGGGCAGTTGGACAGCCCCAGCATTTT. Translation gives CASSFFGAVGQPQHF.